The 14 T cell receptor beta chains below all came from one sample that was sequenced in a study of type 1 regulatory T cells. The antigens these receptors bind are not known. TCRdb fed the reads into MiXCR, producing one record per CDR3 protein. Of 35,000 to 50,000 distinct CDR3 sequences in the sample, 10% to 15% were seen once. Sample: cultured non-Tr1 T cells, either the whole culture or a sorted T cell fraction (not recorded which). These receptors were taken from a human donor in good health.

In its sample, this clonotype was seen many times. The J gene is TRBJ1-2, the V gene TRBV3-1; TRBD1 matches 7 bases. This CDR3 comprises 15 residues. The junction had 8 bases not matched to a gene; V was cut back by 4 bases and J by 3 bases. Looked up from germline, CDR1 is LGHDT and CDR2 is YNNKEL (reference sequence). The CDR3, as DNA: TGTGCCAGCAGCCCGGGGAGGGGGCCAGACTATGGCTACACCTTC. Translated: CASSPGRGPDYGYTF.

The chain has TRBV7-9 and TRBJ2-7; D perhaps matches TRBD1 (5 bases). This CDR3 has 13 amino acids. Germline V gene lookup returns CDR1 SEHNR and CDR2 FQNEAQ (reference sequence). V gave up 1 base and J gave up 6 bases, with 10 bases separating them. The CDR3 reads CASSLGGPSEQYF. In DNA form, the CDR3 reads TGTGCCAGCAGCTTAGGGGGCCCCAGCGAGCAGTACTTC.

This clonotype was detected only a few times. The gene calls are TRBV20-1 and TRBJ2-1; D might be TRBD1 (6 bases). This CDR3 has 18 residues. V was cut by 2 bases and J by 2 bases, with 22 bases left in between. The germline V gene encodes CDR1 DFQATT and CDR2 SNEGSKA (reference sequence). CDR3 bases: TGCAGTGCTAGAAAAACCGGGACAACGGTGGGCCCCTACAATGAGCAGTTCTTC. It yields the protein CSARKTGTTVGPYNEQFF.

This rearrangement joins TRBV5-4 to TRBJ2-3; TRBD2 matches 12 bases. The V segment lost 7 bases and the J segment 4 bases; nucleotides outside the gene matches: 1. The CDR3 covers 13 residues. Germline-derived CDR1 and CDR2 are SGHNT and YYREEE (reference sequence). The CDR3 DNA reads TGTGCCAGCGGACTAGCGGGACCAGATACGCAGTATTTT. Residues: CASGLAGPDTQYF.

Notes on this clonotype: Germline and junction disagree at one end, which may indicate a read error. The chain joins TRBV5-1 to TRBJ2-2, with D perhaps given as TRBD1 or TRBD2 (5 bases each). CDR1 and CDR2 from the germline V gene are SGHRS and YFSETQ. The CDR3 runs 15 residues. The CDR3 DNA follows: TGCGCCAGCAGCTTGGAGGGGACGAACGCCGGGGAGCTGTTTTTT. This codes for CASSLEGTNAGELFF.

This clonotype was seen many times. The J gene is TRBJ2-1, the V gene TRBV20-1; 9 bases align to TRBD2. In germline, CDR1 is DFQATT, CDR2 SNEGSKA (reference sequence). This CDR3 comprises 15 residues. Trimming at V came to 6 bases and at J to 5 bases, leaving 11 bases not matched to a gene. CDR3 residues: CSAPAGTSRHNEQFF. The CDR3 nucleotides are TGCAGTGCCCCGGCCGGGACTAGCAGGCACAATGAGCAGTTCTTC.

This clonotype was recorded at least ten times. The CDR3 spells CASSATSHRAQPQHF. CDR3 sequence (DNA): TGTGCCAGCAGCGCGACCTCACACAGGGCTCAGCCCCAGCATTTT. This chain links TRBV12-3 or TRBV12-4 with TRBJ1-5; D is perhaps TRBD1 (6 bases). There are 15 residues in the CDR3. V was pared by 6 bases and J by 6 bases, with 18 bases between.

This clonotype was seen more than once but under ten times. The chain carries TRBV20-1 and TRBJ2-5, with D hard to call. From germline, CDR1 is DFQATT and CDR2 SNEGSKA (reference sequence). The CDR3 contains 14 residues. Trimming removed 1 base at V and 2 bases at J, with 11 bases between. The CDR3 DNA is TGCAGTGCTAGAGTTCCGTCCCGGCAAGAGACCCAGTACTTC. This sequence encodes CSARVPSRQETQYF.

This clonotype was seen at least ten times. The chain uses TRBV9 and TRBJ2-5; no reliable D call. V lost 2 bases, J lost 6 bases, and 17 bases lay in between. CDR3 length: 15 residues. CDR1 and CDR2 (germline): SGDLS, YYNGEE. The CDR3 bases are TGTGCCAGCAGCGTTAGCAGTTGGAGCGATCAGACCCAGTACTTC. Encoded protein: CASSVSSWSDQTQYF.

The CDR3 bases are TGTGCCTCGACTAGCGGCCAACAAGAGACCCAGTACTTC. Protein sequence: CASTSGQQETQYF. This chain connects TRBV30 to TRBJ2-5; 9 bases are a match to TRBD2. The trim removed 7 bases at V and 2 bases at J, leaving 5 bases unmatched. Germline V gives CDR1 GTSNPN, CDR2 SVGIG (reference sequence). This CDR3 has 13 amino acids.

In this sample, this clonotype turned up many times. The chain uses TRBV28 and TRBJ1-6; D is undetermined. The V and J ends lost 4 bases and 4 bases respectively, with 11 bases between them. This CDR3 is built from 15 residues. The germline V gene has CDR1 MDHEN and CDR2 SYDVKM. The DNA for the CDR3 is TGTGCCAGCAGTTCGGCACAGACTTATAATTCACCCCTCCACTTT. It specifies CASSSAQTYNSPLHF.

At least ten counts were recorded for this clonotype. The rearrangement links TRBV5-1 to TRBJ2-5; D may be TRBD1 (6 bases). V was cut by 3 bases and J by 1 base, with 13 bases left in between. The germline V gene encodes CDR1 SGHRS and CDR2 YFSETQ. This CDR3 has 15 amino acids. Written as DNA, the CDR3 is TGCGCCAGCAGCTGGGGAACAGGGATCCAAGAGACCCAGTACTTC. Protein: CASSWGTGIQETQYF. Drawing the rest from reference TRBV5-1 and TRBJ2-5, the complete variable domain is KAGVTQTPRYLIKTRGQQVTLSCSPISGHRSVSWYQQTPGQGLQFLFEYFSETQRNKGNFPGRFSGRQFSNSRSEMNVSTLELGDSALYLCASSWGTGIQETQYFGPGTRLLVL.

The CDR3 DNA is TGTGCCAGCAGCTTCCATAGCGGGAGTTTATACGAGCAGTACTTC. Protein sequence: CASSFHSGSLYEQYF. This chain connects TRBV7-6 to TRBJ2-7, with TRBD2 matching over 9 bases. The V gene end was trimmed by 3 bases and the J gene end by 4 bases; junction bases not matched to a gene: 7. CDR1 and CDR2 (germline): SGHVS, FNYEAQ. The CDR3 is 15 residues long.

This clonotype has just a few counts. The V call is TRBV5-1, the J call TRBJ2-4; the D gene is possibly TRBD1 (6 bases). This CDR3 is built from 14 residues. The ends were cut back, 2 bases at V and 5 bases at J, with 11 bases in the middle. Per the germline V gene, CDR1 is SGHRS and CDR2 is YFSETQ. The CDR3 DNA follows: TGCGCCAGCAGCTTAGTGACAGGCCAAAACATTCAGTACTTC. Amino acid sequence: CASSLVTGQNIQYF.